This is a list of T cell receptor beta chains from one sample in a study of blood T cells in healthy people across ages. TCRdb re-derived calls from the 5' RACE reads in MiXCR, one entry per CDR3 protein. The table has around 1.5 million distinct CDR3 sequences, about 43% seen once. Sequencing was performed on blood. These receptor sequences come from a woman in her late teens or twenties in good health. CDR3s include the opening cysteine and the closing phenylalanine or tryptophan.

V	CDR3
TRBV20-1	CSASQVAGETQYF
TRBV5-1	CASSLALADYFVETQYF
TRBV6-6	CASSYSGRGRYEQYF
TRBV2	CASRGGGAPYSNQPQHF
TRBV20-1	CSARDWDGPAGEQYF
TRBV2	CASRRLAGDTDTQYF
TRBV2	CASSDREISIQYF
TRBV27	CASSLLPGNTGELFF
TRBV6-6	CASRTAGTGVRNQPQHF
TRBV5-1	CASSFPGKGVYGYTF
TRBV20-1	CSATDRPYEQYF
TRBV5-1	CASSLNPTGTYEQYF
TRBV2	CARVRTSDYNEQFF
TRBV5-1	CASFGTTTGELFF
TRBV12-3/TRBV12-4	CASTIGDLTDTQYF
TRBV9	CASSAWDQETDTQYF
TRBV11-3	CDEILGGNEQYF
TRBV12-3/TRBV12-4	CASTNFPQNTEAFF
TRBV5-1	CASSRAEGALGDIQYF
TRBV3-1	CASSRLSGQHTDTQYF
TRBV30	CAWKSLAKNIQYF
TRBV11-2	CASSAVTGGGEKLFF
TRBV9	CASSTSSGGIASSYEQYF